This TCR beta chain is from a study of blood T cell repertoires in COVID-19. The assay was immunoSEQ multiplex PCR, and TCRdb's table has in-frame clones only and misses some. The data hold hundreds of thousands of clones, with around nine tenths observed a single time. Clinical history as reported by participants underpinned cohort assignment. The V segment lost 2 bases and the J segment 12 bases; nucleotides outside the gene matches: 5. This CDR3 has 14 residues. Germline assignment: CDR1 MNHEY and CDR2 SMNVEV (reference sequence). The chain carries TRBV27 and TRBJ2-1; TRBD2 matches at 12 bases. This clonotype was sampled from a woman between 40 and 50 years old who had recovered from COVID-19. Sequencing was performed on PBMCs or T cells enriched from blood (not recorded which). CDR3: CASSLRLAGDMQFF. The CDR3 DNA is TGTGCCAGCAGTTTAAGACTAGCGGGAGATATGCAGTTCTTC.